A selection of T cell receptor beta chains follows, all from one sample in a study of memory CD4+ T cells and cytomegalovirus serostatus. Data came from immunoSEQ multiplex PCR; TCRdb stores just in-frame clones and leaves some out. Of about 75,000 clones in the sample, 60% to 80% are singletons; the top ten hold approximately 2.8%. Sequencing used memory CD4+ T cells from blood. These receptors were obtained from an adult in good health and CMV-seropositive. Both conserved end residues are part of each CDR3. D genes are given only for firm matches. The listing skips clone size in some rows; elsewhere it reads once, few, many or a size class.

TRBJ2-5,TRBD2,.,TRBV19,CASSRTSGGAEETQYF,TGTGCCAGTAGTCGGACTAGCGGGGGGGCCGAGGAGACCCAGTACTTC
TRBJ1-1,.,once,TRBV5-6,CASNLEQGGKAFF,TGTGCCAGCAACTTGGAACAGGGTGGTAAAGCTTTCTTT
TRBJ1-2,.,.,TRBV10-3,CAISLARNRAGYTF,TGTGCCATCAGTTTAGCCAGAAACAGGGCTGGCTACACCTTC
TRBJ2-7,TRBD1,.,TRBV6-5,CASSQTGTGVWEQYF,TGTGCCAGCAGCCAAACCGGGACAGGGGTGTGGGAGCAGTACTTC
TRBJ2-1,.,.,TRBV30,CAWSGAYNEQFF,TGTGCCTGGAGTGGGGCCTACAATGAGCAGTTCTTC
TRBJ1-5,.,.,TRBV19,CASSLRVNQPQHF,TGTGCCAGTAGTCTAAGGGTTAATCAGCCCCAGCATTTT
TRBJ1-1,.,.,TRBV5-6,CASSLVSGWNTEAFF,TGTGCCAGCAGCTTGGTTTCTGGGTGGAACACTGAAGCTTTCTTT
TRBJ1-3,.,once,TRBV7-9,CASSPMLGNTIYF,TGTGCCAGCAGCCCGATGCTTGGAAACACCATATATTTT
TRBJ2-3,TRBD2,.,TRBV28,CASSSDSGGTDTQYF,TGTGCCAGCAGTTCAGATAGCGGGGGCACAGATACGCAGTATTTT
TRBJ1-4,TRBD1,.,TRBV5-1,CASSQLGTGKEKLFF,TGCGCCAGCAGCCAATTAGGGACAGGGAAGGAAAAACTGTTTTTT
TRBJ2-3,TRBD1,.,TRBV2,CASSEGRGSDTQYF,TGTGCCAGCAGTGAGGGCAGGGGGTCAGATACGCAGTATTTT
TRBJ1-5,.,.,TRBV2,CASSEEGDQPQHF,TGTGCCAGCAGTGAGGAGGGGGATCAGCCCCAGCATTTT
TRBJ2-1,.,once,TRBV7-6,CASSLGRRLGAYNEQFF,TGTGCCAGCAGCTTAGGTAGGAGACTAGGCGCCTACAATGAGCAGTTCTTC
TRBJ2-4,TRBD2,.,TRBV30,CAWGTSNIQYF,TGTGCCTGGGGGACTAGCAACATTCAGTACTTC
TRBJ2-1,.,.,TRBV5-1,CASRGVTSSYNEQFF,TGCGCCAGCAGGGGGGTGACTAGCTCCTACAATGAGCAGTTCTTC
TRBJ2-3,TRBD2,.,TRBV5-1,CASSLSGRFPDTQYF,TGCGCCAGCAGTCTCAGCGGGAGGTTCCCAGATACGCAGTATTTT
TRBJ2-1,.,.,TRBV28,CASSQGGDSYNEQFF,TGTGCCAGCAGTCAGGGGGGAGACTCCTACAATGAGCAGTTCTTC
TRBJ2-2,.,.,TRBV20-1,CSAYSQGELFF,TGCAGTGCTTACTCACAGGGGGAGCTGTTTTTT
TRBJ1-1,TRBD1,.,TRBV5-4,CASTAADRANTEAFF,TGTGCCAGCACTGCTGCCGACAGGGCGAACACTGAAGCTTTCTTT
TRBJ2-3,TRBD2,.,TRBV11-2,CASSSGVLAGGGTDTQYF,TGTGCCAGCAGCTCCGGGGTACTAGCGGGGGGTGGCACAGATACGCAGTATTTT
TRBJ2-5,TRBD2,once,TRBV2,CASSLRVGGETQYF,TGTGCCAGCAGCCTCAGGGTGGGGGGGGAGACCCAGTACTTC
TRBJ2-1,TRBD1,.,TRBV2,CARGGSQGDEQFF,TGTGCCAGGGGCGGATCCCAGGGGGATGAGCAGTTCTTC
TRBJ2-3,TRBD2,.,TRBV10-3,CAISELRGDTDTQYF,TGTGCCATCAGTGAGTTGCGGGGGGACACAGATACGCAGTATTTT
TRBJ2-7,.,.,TRBV20-1,CSALRAYEQYF,TGCAGTGCTTTGCGAGCCTACGAGCAGTACTTC
TRBJ2-3,TRBD2,.,TRBV7-9,CASGGGSGGYTDTQYF,TGTGCCAGCGGCGGGGGTAGCGGGGGGTACACAGATACGCAGTATTTT
TRBJ1-6,.,.,TRBV2,CASVKGGPPVVPLHF,TGTGCCAGCGTCAAGGGGGGACCGCCGGTTGTCCCCCTCCACTTT
TRBJ1-2,TRBD1,.,TRBV7-2,CASSWDRGRDGYTF,TGTGCCAGCAGCTGGGACAGGGGAAGGGATGGCTACACCTTC
TRBJ1-5,.,.,TRBV28,CASSPLNQPQHF,TGTGCCAGCAGCCCCCTCAATCAGCCCCAGCATTTT
TRBJ1-4,.,.,TRBV4-3,CASSLRGPPDNEKLFF,TGCGCCAGCAGCTTACGGGGACCGCCTGATAATGAAAAACTGTTTTTT
TRBJ2-5,TRBD2,.,TRBV6-6,CASSPSGGARETQYF,TGTGCCAGCAGTCCTAGCGGGGGGGCGCGAGAGACCCAGTACTTC
TRBJ1-5,TRBD1,.,TRBV15,CATSRDVGIQGYQPQHF,TGTGCCACCAGCAGAGATGTCGGGATACAGGGGTATCAGCCCCAGCATTTT
TRBJ2-3,TRBD2,.,TRBV7-9,CASSPSGTSGADTQYF,TGTGCCAGCAGCCCCTCCGGGACTAGCGGGGCAGATACGCAGTATTTT
TRBJ1-1,TRBD1,.,TRBV11-2,CASSLGQGGTEAFF,TGTGCCAGCAGCTTAGGACAGGGGGGCACTGAAGCTTTCTTT
TRBJ2-4,.,.,TRBV10-3,CATWNGASPTILAKNIQYF,TGTGCCACCTGGAACGGGGCTAGCCCGACTATACTAGCCAAAAACATTCAGTACTTC
TRBJ2-2,TRBD2,.,TRBV27,CASSRAGGRTGELFF,TGTGCCAGCTCGCGGGCGGGGGGGCGTACCGGGGAGCTGTTTTTT
TRBJ1-2,.,.,TRBV20-1,CSARVPGVYTF,TGCAGTGCTAGAGTCCCAGGCGTCTACACCTTC
TRBJ2-3,TRBD2,.,TRBV11-2,CASSPVAGVTDTQYF,TGTGCCAGCAGCCCAGTAGCGGGAGTTACAGATACGCAGTATTTT